This T cell receptor beta chain was recorded in a study of beta chain features in type 1 diabetes. This clone has just a few counts. Its cognate antigen is unknown. Findings and limits, study-wide: Diminished insertions and augmented deletions at VDJ junctions characterized type 1 diabetes patients. Possible PCR preference for shorter templates applied equally to patients and controls. For patients, the naive, central memory and Treg TCRB repertoires appeared more alike than for healthy donors.

CDR1 is MGHRA and CDR2 is YSYEKL in the germline V gene. The CDR3 contains 14 residues. Deletions cut 2 bases from V and 5 bases from J, with 12 bases between. Of the isolated RNA, all was reverse transcribed, and so the sequenced material was expressed TCRB transcripts. The data were produced by immunoSEQ multiplex PCR, yet TCRdb's version contains in-frame clones alone and is incomplete. This sample has nearly 250,000 clones, with 55% to 70% found just once. The origin of this receptor is a man aged 30 to 45 in good health. The chain links TRBV4-1 to TRBJ2-5; D might be TRBD2 (6 bases). Source material: naive CD4+ T cells from blood. The CDR3 DNA reads as TGCGCCAGCAGCCAAACTAGCAAACGGGAGACCCAGTACTTC. Protein: CASSQTSKRETQYF.